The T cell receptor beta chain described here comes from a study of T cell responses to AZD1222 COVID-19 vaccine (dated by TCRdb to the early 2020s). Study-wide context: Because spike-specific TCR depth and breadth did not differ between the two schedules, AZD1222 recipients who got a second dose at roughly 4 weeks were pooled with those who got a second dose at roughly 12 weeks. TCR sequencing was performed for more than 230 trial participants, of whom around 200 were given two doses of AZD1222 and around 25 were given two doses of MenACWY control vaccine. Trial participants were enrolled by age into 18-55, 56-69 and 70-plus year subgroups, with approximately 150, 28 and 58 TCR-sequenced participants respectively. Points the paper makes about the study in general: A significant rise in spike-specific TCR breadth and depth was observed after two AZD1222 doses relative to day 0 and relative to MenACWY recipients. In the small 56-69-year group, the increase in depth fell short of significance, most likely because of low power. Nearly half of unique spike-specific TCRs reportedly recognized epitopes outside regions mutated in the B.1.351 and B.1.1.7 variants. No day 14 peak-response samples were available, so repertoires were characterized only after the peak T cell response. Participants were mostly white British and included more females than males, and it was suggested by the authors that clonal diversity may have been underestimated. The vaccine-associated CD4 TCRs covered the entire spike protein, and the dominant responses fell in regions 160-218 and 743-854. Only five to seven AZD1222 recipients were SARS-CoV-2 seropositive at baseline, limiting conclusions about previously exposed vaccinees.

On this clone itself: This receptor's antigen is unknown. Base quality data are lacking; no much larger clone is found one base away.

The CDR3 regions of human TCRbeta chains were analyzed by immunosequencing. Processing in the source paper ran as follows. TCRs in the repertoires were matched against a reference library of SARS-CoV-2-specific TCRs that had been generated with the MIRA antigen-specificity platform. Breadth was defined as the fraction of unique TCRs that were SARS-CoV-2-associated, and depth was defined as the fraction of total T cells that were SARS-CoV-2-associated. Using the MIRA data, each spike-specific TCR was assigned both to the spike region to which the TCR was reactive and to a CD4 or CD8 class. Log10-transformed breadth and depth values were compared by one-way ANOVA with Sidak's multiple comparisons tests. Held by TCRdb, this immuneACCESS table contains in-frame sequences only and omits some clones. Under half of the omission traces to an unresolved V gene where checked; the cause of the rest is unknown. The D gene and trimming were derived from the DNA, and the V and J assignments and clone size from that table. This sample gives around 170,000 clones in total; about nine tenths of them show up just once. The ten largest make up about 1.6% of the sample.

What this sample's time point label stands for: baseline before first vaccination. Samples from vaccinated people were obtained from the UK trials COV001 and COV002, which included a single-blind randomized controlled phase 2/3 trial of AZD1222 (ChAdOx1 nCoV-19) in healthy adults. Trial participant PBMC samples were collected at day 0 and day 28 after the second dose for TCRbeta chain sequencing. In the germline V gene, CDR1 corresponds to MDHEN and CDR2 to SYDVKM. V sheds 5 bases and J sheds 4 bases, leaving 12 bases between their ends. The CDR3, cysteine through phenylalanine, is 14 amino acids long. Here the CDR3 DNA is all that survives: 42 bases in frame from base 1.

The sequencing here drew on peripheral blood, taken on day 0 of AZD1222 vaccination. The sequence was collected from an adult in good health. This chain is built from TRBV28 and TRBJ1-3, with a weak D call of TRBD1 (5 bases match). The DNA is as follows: TGTGCCAGCAGTCCCCCAGGGAGAGGAAACACCATATATTTT. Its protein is CASSPPGRGNTIYF. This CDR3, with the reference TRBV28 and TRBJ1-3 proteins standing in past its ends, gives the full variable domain DVKVTQSSRYLVKRTGEKVFLECVQDMDHENMFWYRQDPGLGLRLIYFSYDVKMKEKGDIPEGYSVSREKKERFSLILESASTNQTSMYLCASSPPGRGNTIYFGEGSWLTVV.